This T cell receptor beta chain was captured in a study of cytomegalovirus exposure and HLA in healthy donors. Findings and limits, study-wide: The dataset shows that most TCR sequences were rare, while some public TCRs occurred in many donors. High specificity and sensitivity for cytomegalovirus status were reported for the classifier. Confirmation was obtained in vitro that a few CMV-associated chains are specific for CMV antigens.

This clone was seen only once. Antigen specificity is unknown. Method: immunoSEQ multiplex PCR; TCRdb's copy keeps in-frame clones and lacks some. Of 130,000 to 150,000 clones in the sample, 91% were seen once. Germline V gene lookup returns CDR1 MNHEY and CDR2 SMNVEV (reference sequence). After removal of 6 bases from V and 2 bases from J, the junction contained 11 bases not matched to a gene. The CDR3 runs 16 residues. The sequence was collected from a man aged 18-30 years in good health and CMV-seronegative. The sequenced material came from PBMCs. The chain joins TRBV27 to TRBJ1-2; TRBD1 aligns across 8 bases. CDR3 amino acids: CASSPRTGSPNYGYTF. The DNA of the CDR3 is TGTGCCAGCAGCCCCAGGACAGGGTCGCCCAACTATGGCTACACCTTC.